Sequencing of this T cell receptor beta chain was carried out in a study of shared clonotypes between healthy human individuals. Study outcomes and limitations: Sorted-subset sequencing was shown by rarefaction to be incomplete despite large depth. Clonotypes shared by all four donors outscored non-shared clonotypes in generation probability. Larger richness was generally estimated for naive than memory subsets.

This CDR3 has 15 amino acids. Trimming shortened V by 4 bases and J by 1 base, and 12 bases separated the two germline ends. Germline-derived CDR1 and CDR2 are SGHNT and YENEEA. A note on this clone: Its specificity is unknown.

Every immunoSEQ plate was one replicate of a subset's evenly spread DNA. The data were produced by immunoSEQ multiplex PCR, yet TCRdb's version contains in-frame clones alone and is incomplete. The data hold some 2,500,000 clones, with approximately 93% observed a single time. This chain joins TRBV11-3 and TRBJ2-3; D might be TRBD1 (5 bases). Sequenced: naive CD4+ T cells from PBMCs. The subset is: CD45RA+ positively selected. This receptor was identified in a man between 18 and 35 years old in good health. Some clones in this sample may be carry-over from other donors' samples. Here the CDR3 reads CASSSQGEGTDTQYF. The DNA for the CDR3 is TGTGCCAGCAGCTCCCAGGGTGAAGGCACAGATACGCAGTATTTT.